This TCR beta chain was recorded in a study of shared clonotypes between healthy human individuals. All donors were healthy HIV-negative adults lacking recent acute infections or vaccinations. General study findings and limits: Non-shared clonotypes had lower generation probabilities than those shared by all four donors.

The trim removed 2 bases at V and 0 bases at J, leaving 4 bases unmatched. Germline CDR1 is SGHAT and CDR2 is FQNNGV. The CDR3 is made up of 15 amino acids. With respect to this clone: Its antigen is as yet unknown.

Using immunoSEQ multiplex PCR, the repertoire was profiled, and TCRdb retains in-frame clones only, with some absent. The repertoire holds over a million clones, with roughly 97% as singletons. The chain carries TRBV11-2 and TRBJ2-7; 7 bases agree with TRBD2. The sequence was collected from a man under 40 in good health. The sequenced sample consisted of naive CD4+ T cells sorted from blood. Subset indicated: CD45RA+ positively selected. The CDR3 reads CASSLLLANSYEQYF. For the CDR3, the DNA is TGTGCCAGCAGCTTACTACTAGCGAACTCCTACGAGCAGTACTTC.